Here is one T cell receptor (beta chain) with its context. Its target is not known. CDR3 length equals 14 residues. CDR1 is SQVTM and CDR2 is ANQGSEA in the germline V gene. The V and J ends lost 7 bases and 2 bases respectively, with 16 bases between them. This sample stems from a study of long-term antiretroviral therapy in people with HIV. Across the whole study: The earliest samples came about a decade before the 2015 immediate-ART recommendation. The study, taken as a whole, reports: Regardless of time point, clones expanded before ART dominated the repertoire. Against controls, HIV repertoires showed narrower ranges of CDR3 length.

Each HIV-infected participant was given treatment in the United States. immunoSEQ v3.0 was run at survey level. Sequencing was performed with immunoSEQ multiplex PCR; in TCRdb, only in-frame clones are kept and a portion is missing. The table shows tens of thousands of clones, with 95% occurring only once. Here the sequenced sample was unsorted PBMCs, taken 5.3 years after starting antiretroviral therapy. The receptor comes from a man in his thirties or forties with HIV. The chain recombines TRBV29-1 with TRBJ2-3; D might be TRBD2 (6 bases). The CDR3 protein is CSGAGSAFTDTQYF. The CDR3 nucleotides are TGCAGCGGTGCGGGGTCGGCCTTCACAGATACGCAGTATTTT.